These 12 T cell receptor beta chains share one sample of origin, sequenced in a study of Ad26.COV2.S vaccination and SARS-CoV-2 variants. Repertoires were generated with immunoSEQ multiplex PCR, while TCRdb's copy carries only in-frame clones and drops some. The table has more than 150,000 clones, around nine tenths seen once. The sequencing used peripheral blood, collected after recovery from COVID-19. These receptor sequences come from a human donor who had recovered from COVID-19.

This chain joins TRBV18 and TRBJ1-1; 9 positions agree with TRBD1. Germline-derived CDR1 and CDR2 are KGHSH and LQKENI. This CDR3 has 16 residues. V dropped 1 base and J dropped 0; count of bases not matched to a gene: 3. This CDR3 reads CASSPLGQGLNTEAFF. The CDR3 DNA reads TGTGCCAGCTCACCACTGGGACAGGGTCTGAACACTGAAGCTTTCTTT.

This rearrangement joins TRBV7-8 to TRBJ1-2, with 9 bases matching TRBD1. The CDR3 runs 17 residues. After removal of 5 bases from V and 6 bases from J, the junction contained 16 bases not matched to a gene. Germline lookup yields CDR1 SGHVS and CDR2 FQNEAQ. For the CDR3, the DNA is TGTGCCAGCAGCCGAATACCGGGACAGGGTATCACCCATGGCTACACCTTC. Translated, it gives CASSRIPGQGITHGYTF. Looking up the rest from reference TRBV7-8 and TRBJ1-2 gives the full variable domain: GAGVSQSPRYKVAKRGQDVALRCDPISGHVSLFWYQQALGQGPEFLTYFQNEAQLDKSGLPSDRFFAERPEGSVSTLKIQRTQQEDSAVYLCASSRIPGQGITHGYTFGSGTRLTVV.

The genes are TRBV7-8 and TRBJ2-1; tentatively, D is TRBD2 (7 bases). CDR1 SGHVS and CDR2 FQNEAQ come from the germline V gene. V was shortened by 9 bases and J by 7 bases, with 16 bases between the two germline ends. The CDR3 covers 13 residues. CDR3 amino acids: CASSAGRGNEQFF. The DNA for the CDR3 is TGTGCCAGTTCAGCGGGAAGGGGGAATGAGCAGTTCTTC.

The chain uses TRBV3-1 (or the pseudogene TRBV3-2) and TRBJ2-5; 10 bases are a match to TRBD2. The CDR3 length is 16 residues. The V gene end was trimmed by 6 bases and the J gene end by 0 bases; junction bases not matched to a gene: 7. Germline CDR1 reads LGHDT; CDR2 reads YNNKEL (reference sequence). The CDR3 DNA reads TGTGCCAGCAGTACGTTTAGCGGGGGGAACCAAGAGACCCAGTACTTC. It codes for CASSTFSGGNQETQYF.

The rearrangement links TRBV5-4 to TRBJ2-7; TRBD2 agrees at 8 bases. The germline gives CDR1 SGHNT, CDR2 YYREEE (reference sequence). The CDR3 extends over 13 amino acids. The trim removed 4 bases at V and 2 bases at J, leaving 2 bases unmatched. This chain's CDR3 is CASSPTSAYEQYF. The DNA for the CDR3 is TGTGCCAGCAGCCCGACTAGCGCCTACGAGCAGTACTTC.

This clone occurred once. This chain connects TRBV15 to TRBJ1-5; no clear D gene. CDR3 length: 12 residues. V dropped 5 bases and J dropped 4 bases, with 6 bases sitting between them. CDR1 and CDR2 from the germline V gene are LNHNV and YYDKDF (reference sequence). The CDR3 here is CATSLGNQPQHF. CDR3 DNA sequence: TGTGCCACCAGCTTAGGAAATCAGCCCCAGCATTTT. Variable domain in full (rest from reference TRBV15 and TRBJ1-5): DAMVIQNPRYQVTQFGKPVTLSCSQTLNHNVMYWYQQKSSQAPKLLFHYYDKDFNNEADTPDNFQSRRPNTSFCFLDIRSPGLGDTAMYLCATSLGNQPQHFGDGTRLSIL.

This clone was seen only a few times. This chain uses TRBV25-1 with TRBJ2-2; 10 positions agree with TRBD2. This CDR3 spans 14 amino acids. The V gene end was trimmed by 6 bases and the J gene end by 8 bases; junction bases not matched to a gene: 6. CDR1 and CDR2 from the germline V gene are MGHDK and SYGVNS. The CDR3 is CASRGLAGAGELFF. CDR3 sequence (DNA): TGTGCCAGCAGGGGTCTAGCGGGAGCTGGGGAGCTGTTTTTT.

In its sample, this clone was seen once. The V and J genes are TRBV5-6 and TRBJ2-7; D is unresolved. V lost 4 bases and J lost 2, with 10 bases in between. CDR1 is SGHDT, CDR2 YYEEEE, per germline. CDR3 size: 13 residues. CDR3 nucleotide sequence: TGTGCCAGCAGCCCCGACGAAACCTACGAGCAGTACTTC. Translating gives CASSPDETYEQYF. Full variable domain (remainder filled in from reference TRBV5-6 and TRBJ2-7): DAGVTQSPTHLIKTRGQQVTLRCSPKSGHDTVSWYQQALGQGPQFIFQYYEEEERQRGNFPDRFSGHQFPNYSSELNVNALLLGDSALYLCASSPDETYEQYFGPGTRLTVT.

The J gene is TRBJ1-1, the V gene TRBV3-1 (or the pseudogene TRBV3-2); no reliable D call. V was trimmed by 3 bases and J by 1 base, leaving 3 bases between them. Germline CDR1 and CDR2: LGHDT and YNNKEL (reference sequence). This CDR3 spans 12 amino acids. The CDR3 nucleotides read TGTGCCAGCAGCCAGGCGAACACTGAAGCTTTCTTT. This codes for CASSQANTEAFF.

This clone was recorded once. J is TRBJ2-7 and V is TRBV29-1; D may be TRBD1 (5 bases). Germline CDR1 and CDR2: SQVTM and ANQGSEA. The CDR3 sequence is 12 residues long. With 2 bases removed from V and 6 bases from J, the gap between germline ends came to 11 bases. The CDR3 here is CSVEQGSSEQYF. For the CDR3, the DNA is TGCAGCGTTGAACAGGGTTCATCCGAGCAGTACTTC.

The gene calls are TRBV5-1 and TRBJ2-3; the match to TRBD1 covers 10 bases. V trimming: 3 bases; J trimming: 0 bases; junction bases outside the gene matches: 10. CDR3 size: 18 residues. Germline V gene data show CDR1 as SGHRS and CDR2 as YFSETQ. This chain's CDR3 is CASSWRDGGQGSTDTQYF. The CDR3 DNA sequence: TGCGCCAGCAGCTGGAGAGATGGGGGACAGGGGAGCACAGATACGCAGTATTTT.

V is TRBV12-3 or TRBV12-4 and J is TRBJ1-5, with a tentative D call TRBD1 (6 bases). The CDR3 has 13 residues. Trimming cost V 6 bases and J 4 bases, with 10 bases left between them. CDR3 protein: CASRDTGNQPQHF. The CDR3 nucleotides are TGTGCCAGCAGGGATACAGGGAATCAGCCCCAGCATTTT.